Below, 9 T cell receptor beta chains from the same sample are listed, as sequenced in a study of blood T cell repertoires in COVID-19. TCRdb's table, derived via immunoSEQ multiplex PCR, lists solely in-frame clones and lacks some. There are roughly 150,000 clones in the sample; 80% to 90% occur only once, and around 15% lies in the top ten. The sample taken for sequencing was peripheral blood. These receptors were collected from a woman between 40 and 55 years old with acute or convalescent COVID-19.

The chain uses TRBV29-1 and TRBJ2-1, with TRBD2 as a possible D gene (7 bases). The CDR3 extends over 10 amino acids. The V gene lost 7 bases and the J gene lost 8 bases, with 9 bases spanning the gap. Germline V gives CDR1 SQVTM, CDR2 ANQGSEA. CDR3 DNA: TGCAGCGGGGGGGGCTATGAGCAGTTCTTC. Amino acid sequence: CSGGGYEQFF.

The chain carries TRBV24-1 and TRBJ1-1; D is ambiguous. The germline V gene has CDR1 KGHDR and CDR2 SFDVKD. V lost 9 bases to trimming and J lost 3 bases, with 13 bases between them. This CDR3 contains 13 residues. CDR3 bases: TGTGCCACCCGGCCGTCAGCGGACACTGAAGCTTTCTTT. It translates to CATRPSADTEAFF.

The chain is built from TRBV24-1 and TRBJ2-2, with D tentatively TRBD1 (6 bases). V dropped 4 bases and J dropped 3 bases, with 14 bases sitting between them. CDR1 KGHDR and CDR2 SFDVKD come from the germline V gene. CDR3 length equals 16 residues. CDR3 sequence reads: CATSDSARGDTGELFF. The CDR3 DNA reads TGTGCCACCAGTGACTCCGCCAGGGGCGACACCGGGGAGCTGTTTTTT.

The V and J genes are TRBV9 and TRBJ2-2; 8 bases are shared with TRBD2. This CDR3 is 16 amino acids long. V shed 3 bases, J shed 1 base, and the junction held 5 bases outside the gene matches. Germline values: CDR1 SGDLS, CDR2 YYNGEE. The CDR3 bases are TGTGCCAGCAGCGCGGCGGCGGGAGGGAACACCGGGGAGCTGTTTTTT. Residues: CASSAAAGGNTGELFF.

The rearrangement uses TRBV6-5 and TRBJ2-1; 9 bases are shared with TRBD1. The CDR3 consists of 15 residues. The germline V gene has CDR1 MNHEY and CDR2 SVGAGI. The trim removed 8 bases at V and 2 bases at J, leaving 7 bases unmatched. DNA for the CDR3: TGTGCCAGCCGGGCCGACAGGGGGACCTACAATGAGCAGTTCTTC. The encoded protein is CASRADRGTYNEQFF.

This clone has a single count. CDR3 sequence: CASSLPGLADEQFF. The CDR3 DNA sequence: TGTGCCAGCAGCCTCCCGGGACTAGCCGATGAGCAGTTCTTC. The chain combines TRBV9 with TRBJ2-1; 9 bases align to TRBD2. The CDR3 has 14 residues. In germline, CDR1 is SGDLS, CDR2 YYNGEE. J gave up 8 bases and V 4 bases, and 7 bases lay outside the gene matches.

This clone occurred a few times. The V call is TRBV28, the J call TRBJ1-1; D uncertain. This CDR3 has 14 amino acids. Trimming removed 6 bases from V and 4 bases from J, with 15 bases in between. CDR1 MDHEN and CDR2 SYDVKM come from the germline V gene. CDR3 coding DNA: TGTGCCAGCAGCCGGCGGGTTCTGAGCACTGAAGCTTTCTTT. It codes for CASSRRVLSTEAFF.

The chain carries TRBV27 and TRBJ2-2; 13 bases line up with TRBD2. Germline values: CDR1 MNHEY, CDR2 SMNVEV (reference sequence). The CDR3 totals 22 residues. Trimming cost V 6 bases and J 4 bases; bases outside gene matches: 23. The CDR3 loop is CASREGGPGLAGPGVITGELFF. For the CDR3, the DNA is TGTGCCAGCAGGGAAGGGGGCCCGGGACTAGCGGGACCGGGGGTGATCACCGGGGAGCTGTTTTTT.

This sequence joins TRBV19 and TRBJ2-2; 8 positions match TRBD1. The V segment lost 3 bases and the J segment 1 base; nucleotides outside the gene matches: 10. Germline V gene data show CDR1 as LNHDA and CDR2 as SQIVND (reference sequence). This CDR3 comprises 18 residues. CDR3: CASSIRVQGAKNTGELFF. Here the CDR3 DNA reads TGTGCCAGTAGTATCAGGGTTCAGGGGGCTAAGAACACCGGGGAGCTGTTTTTT.